This is a list of T cell receptor beta chains from one sample in a study of post-analysis software for immune sequencing data. From the PCR reads, TCRdb called clonotypes with MiXCR, one entry per CDR3 protein. The sample yields about 540,000 distinct CDR3 sequences, 34% seen once. Sequencing was performed on blood. Every receptor here comes from a girl under 18 with multiple sclerosis. Each CDR3 is given with its conserved first and last residue. Each record gives: J gene, D gene, V gene, clone size, CDR3 length, CDR3 protein, CDR3 DNA. A D gene is named only where the DNA matches it firmly. The size of a clone is reported for some rows only, either as once, few or many, or as a class for expanded clones.

>TRBJ2-1|.|TRBV25-1|few|15
CASSGTTVVPNEQFF
TGTGCCAGCAGTGGGACTACCGTGGTCCCCAATGAGCAGTTCTTC
>TRBJ2-7|.|TRBV9|many|15
CASSVAGTSGYEQYF
TGTGCCAGCAGCGTGGCCGGGACATCAGGCTACGAGCAGTACTTC
>TRBJ2-7|.|TRBV24-1|.|15
CATSDAQGSPYEQYF
TGTGCCACCAGTGACGCGCAAGGGTCTCCCTACGAGCAGTACTTC
>TRBJ1-1|.|TRBV14|.|13
CASSREPQSRAFF
TGTGCCAGCAGCCGCGAACCCCAATCTCGGGCTTTCTTT
>TRBJ2-2|TRBD2|TRBV4-2|.|16
CACSPSSGGPTGELFF
TGTGCCTGCAGCCCGTCCAGCGGGGGGCCCACCGGGGAGCTGTTTTTT
>TRBJ1-2|.|TRBV12-5|once|19
CASGFSTDSRSRWDYGYTF
TGTGCTAGTGGTTTTTCTACAGACTCCAGGTCTAGGTGGGACTATGGCTACACCTTC
>TRBJ1-2|TRBD1|TRBV9|.|16
CASSAGTANEDYGYTF
TGTGCCAGCAGCGCGGGGACAGCGAATGAGGACTATGGCTACACCTTC
>TRBJ1-1|.|TRBV18|.|16
CASSPSSWTGNTEAFF
TGTGCCAGCTCACCCTCCAGCTGGACGGGGAACACTGAAGCTTTCTTT
>TRBJ2-3|.|TRBV5-5|.|14
CASSPRLGTDTQYF
TGTGCCAGCAGCCCTCGACTAGGGACAGATACGCAGTATTTT
>TRBJ2-1|TRBD1|TRBV7-3|.|14
CASSSRQGVDEQFF
TGTGCCAGCAGCTCCCGACAGGGGGTCGATGAGCAGTTCTTC
>TRBJ2-1|TRBD2|TRBV20-1|few|14
CSARVRGAGDEQFF
TGCAGTGCTAGAGTGCGGGGGGCAGGCGATGAGCAGTTCTTC
>TRBJ1-6|.|TRBV6-6|.|13
CASSFQGHSPLHF
TGTGCCAGCAGTTTTCAGGGGCATTCACCCCTCCACTTT
>TRBJ1-1|.|TRBV18|.|15
CASSSGDLYVAEAFF
TGTGCCAGCTCATCCGGGGACCTGTATGTCGCTGAAGCTTTCTTT
>TRBJ2-3|.|TRBV29-1|.|15
CSVEVVATPSPTQYF
TGCAGCGTTGAAGTGGTGGCAACTCCAAGTCCTACGCAGTATTTT
>TRBJ1-2|TRBD1|TRBV7-9|.|20
CASSSSKQGAAMSRPYGYTF
TGTGCCAGCAGCTCGTCTAAACAGGGGGCGGCCATGTCCCGACCTTATGGCTACACCTTC
>TRBJ1-2|TRBD1|TRBV20-1|.|13
CSAQGQVGSGYTF
TGCAGTGCTCAAGGACAGGTCGGGAGTGGCTACACCTTC
>TRBJ2-3|TRBD2|TRBV6-1|.|16
CASSARLAGSTDTQYF
TGTGCCAGCAGTGCGAGACTAGCGGGAAGCACAGATACGCAGTATTTT
>TRBJ2-1|TRBD2|TRBV6-4|.|15
CASSGRLAGPGEQFF
TGTGCCAGCTCTGGGCGGCTAGCGGGGCCCGGTGAGCAGTTCTTC
>TRBJ2-1|TRBD2|TRBV3-1|.|16
CASSQDMAGGPNEQFF
TGTGCCAGCAGCCAAGATATGGCGGGGGGGCCCAATGAGCAGTTCTTC
>TRBJ2-1|TRBD1|TRBV7-2|few|14
CASRTTGGRGEQFF
TGTGCCAGCAGAACGACAGGGGGCCGGGGAGAGCAGTTCTTC
>TRBJ1-1|.|TRBV6-5|.|14
CASSRGPGDTEAFF
TGTGCCAGCAGTCGGGGCCCTGGGGACACTGAAGCTTTCTTT
>TRBJ1-6|TRBD1|TRBV7-6|few|15
CASSPRGQGNSPLHF
TGTGCCAGCAGCCCACGGGGACAGGGCAATTCACCCCTCCACTTT
>TRBJ2-7|TRBD1|TRBV5-1|.|13
CASRMGQGYEQYF
TGCGCCAGCAGGATGGGACAGGGCTACGAGCAGTACTTC
>TRBJ1-1|.|TRBV6-5|.|19
CASSYFTAILGGLNTEAFF
TGTGCCAGCAGTTACTTTACAGCCATCCTCGGGGGGTTGAACACTGAAGCTTTCTTT
>TRBJ2-7|.|TRBV2|.|11
CASSEGVEQYF
TGTGCCAGCAGTGAGGGTGTAGAGCAGTACTTC
>TRBJ1-1|.|TRBV6-1|few|17
CASISIYGGLRNTEAFF
TGTGCCAGCATCTCTATATACGGGGGGTTGAGGAACACTGAAGCTTTCTTT
>TRBJ2-7|.|TRBV19|.|13
CASSVGSPYEQYF
TGTGCCAGTAGTGTCGGCAGTCCCTACGAGCAGTACTTC
>TRBJ2-7|TRBD2|TRBV20-1|.|15
CSARRIAGGGDEQYF
TGCAGTGCTAGAAGGATAGCGGGGGGCGGGGACGAGCAGTACTTC
>TRBJ2-1|.|TRBV5-1|.|15
CASSVDRSAYNEQFF
TGCGCCAGCAGCGTAGACAGGTCAGCCTACAATGAGCAGTTCTTC
>TRBJ2-5|TRBD1|TRBV5-1|few|17
CASSRTGYPTGRETQYF
TGCGCCAGCAGTCGGACAGGGTATCCCACGGGTAGGGAGACCCAGTACTTC
>TRBJ2-7|TRBD1|TRBV7-9|.|19
CASSLFNAPSGQSPYEQYF
TGTGCCAGCAGCTTATTTAACGCCCCCTCGGGACAGAGCCCCTACGAGCAGTACTTC
>TRBJ2-1|TRBD1|TRBV5-1|.|13
CASRTGLHDEQFF
TGCGCCAGCCGGACAGGGTTACACGATGAGCAGTTCTTC
>TRBJ2-2|.|TRBV6-1|few|13
CASSEVRTGELFF
TGTGCCAGCAGTGAAGTACGTACCGGGGAGCTGTTTTTT
>TRBJ2-4|.|TRBV20-1|once|13
CSARDLPDNEQYF
TGCAGTGCTAGAGATTTGCCGGACAATGAGCAGTACTTC
>TRBJ2-5|.|TRBV14|.|16
CASSQGSYNRQETQYF
TGTGCCAGCAGCCAAGGTAGCTATAACCGACAAGAGACCCAGTACTTC
>TRBJ2-7|TRBD2|TRBV15|few|16
CATSRNGRGGYYEQYF
TGTGCCACCAGCAGAAATGGCCGGGGGGGATATTACGAGCAGTACTTC
>TRBJ2-3|.|TRBV5-1|.|13
CASSRSDCDTQYF
TGCGCCAGCAGCCGGAGCGACTGCGATACGCAGTATTTT
>TRBJ2-1|.|TRBV5-5|few|15
CASRRRGTGYNEQFF
TGTGCCAGCAGGCGGCGAGGGACGGGGTACAATGAGCAGTTCTTC